These 14 T cell receptor beta chains were all obtained from the same sample, sequenced in a study of cytomegalovirus exposure and HLA in healthy donors. Sequencing used immunoSEQ multiplex PCR; TCRdb keeps in-frame clones, though not all of them. The table has 200,000 or so clones, 80% to 90% seen once. Sequenced input: PBMCs. The source is a woman aged 30 to 39 in good health and CMV-seropositive.

The chain carries TRBV28 and TRBJ2-7; 11 bases are a match to TRBD1. Germline lookup yields CDR1 MDHEN and CDR2 SYDVKM. The CDR3 has 14 amino acids. V was pared by 5 bases and J by 4 bases, with 4 bases of the junction left unmatched. CDR3: CASSGQGAKYEQYF. The CDR3 DNA is TGTGCCAGCAGTGGACAGGGGGCGAAGTACGAGCAGTACTTC.

J is TRBJ2-3 and V is TRBV5-6; D uncertain. CDR1 is SGHDT, CDR2 YYEEEE, per germline. This CDR3 region has 13 residues. V gave up 4 bases and J gave up 0 bases, with 6 bases separating them. The DNA of the CDR3 is TGTGCCAGCAGCCTTTCTAGCACAGATACGCAGTATTTT. Protein product: CASSLSSTDTQYF.

The chain has TRBV5-1 and TRBJ2-5, with 13 bases lining up with TRBD2. The CDR3 has 14 amino acids. Germline V gene lookup returns CDR1 SGHRS and CDR2 YFSETQ. J was trimmed by 4 bases and V by 6 bases; bases with no gene match: 3. The CDR3 loop is CASMGLAGIETQYF. The DNA for the CDR3 is TGCGCCAGCATGGGACTAGCGGGAATAGAGACCCAGTACTTC.

The chain employs TRBV6-5 and TRBJ1-2, with a weak D call TRBD1 (5 bases). The ends were cut back, 6 bases at V and 2 bases at J, with 13 bases in the middle. The germline V gene encodes CDR1 MNHEY and CDR2 SVGAGI. This CDR3 is 14 amino acids long. In DNA, the CDR3 is TGTGCCAGCAGCGCGGGACCGAAGAACTATGGCTACACCTTC. Translation gives CASSAGPKNYGYTF.

The rearrangement joins TRBV7-2 to TRBJ2-1; 8 nucleotides agree with TRBD2. This CDR3 spans 15 amino acids. The junction had 7 bases not matched to a gene; V was cut back by 5 bases and J by 4 bases. CDR1 SGHTA and CDR2 FQGNSA come from the germline V gene. CDR3 DNA: TGTGCCAGCAGCCCCCGAGCTAGCGGGTACAATGAGCAGTTCTTC. It encodes CASSPRASGYNEQFF.

CDR3 sequence reads: CASSYRLDRAPYEQYF. CDR3 sequence (DNA): TGTGCCAGCAGCTACCGACTAGACAGGGCGCCGTACGAGCAGTACTTC. The chain combines TRBV13 with TRBJ2-7; D is possibly TRBD1 (7 bases). The CDR3 totals 16 residues. Germline assignment: CDR1 PRHDT and CDR2 FYEKMQ (reference sequence). With 4 bases removed from V and 4 bases from J, the gap between germline ends came to 20 bases. The full variable domain, in which reference TRBV13 and TRBJ2-7 provide the parts outside the CDR3, is AAGVIQSPRHLIKEKRETATLKCYPIPRHDTVYWYQQGPGQDPQFLISFYEKMQSDKGSIPDRFSAQQFSDYHSELNMSSLELGDSALYFCASSYRLDRAPYEQYFGPGTRLTVT.

The V call is TRBV5-4, the J call TRBJ2-1; 12 positions agree with TRBD2. Germline CDR1 and CDR2: SGHNT and YYREEE (reference sequence). Losses at the gene ends were 4 bases for V and 6 bases for J; bases not matched to a gene: 11. CDR3 length: 17 amino acids. DNA of the CDR3: TGTGCCAGCAGCAAAGATAGACTAGCGGGAGCTCGCAATGAGCAGTTCTTC. Translated, it gives CASSKDRLAGARNEQFF.

The V call is TRBV11-2, the J call TRBJ2-1, with D perhaps matching TRBD1 (6 bases). Germline CDR1 is SGHAT and CDR2 is FQNNGV. V lost 2 bases and J 7 bases, leaving 15 bases between the germline ends. This CDR3 region has 15 residues. The CDR3 sequence: CASSLMSDSRNEQFF. In nucleotides, the CDR3 is TGTGCCAGCAGCTTAATGTCGGACAGCAGGAATGAGCAGTTCTTC.

The chain recombines TRBV7-2 with TRBJ1-2; D may be TRBD1 (5 bases). This CDR3 is 12 amino acids long. Trimming removed 5 bases from V and 10 bases from J, with 14 bases in between. The germline CDR1 and CDR2 sequences are SGHTA and FQGNSA. The CDR3: CASSLLTAAYTF. In DNA, the CDR3 is TGTGCCAGCAGCCTCCTGACAGCCGCCTACACCTTC.

V usage is TRBV7-2 and J usage is TRBJ2-1, with 14 bases fitting TRBD2. J lost 7 bases, V lost 4 bases, and 3 bases had no gene match. This CDR3 is built from 15 residues. Germline V gives CDR1 SGHTA, CDR2 FQGNSA. For the CDR3, the DNA is TGTGCCAGCAGCTCGGGACTAGCGGGAGATAATGAGCAGTTCTTC. This codes for CASSSGLAGDNEQFF.

By share, this clone counts as medium-sized. The J gene is TRBJ1-1, the V gene TRBV29-1; D gene unclear. The CDR3 covers 12 residues. V gave up 5 bases and J gave up 5 bases, with 12 bases separating them. Per germline, CDR1 SQVTM and CDR2 ANQGSEA. The CDR3 spells CSVLGSGTEAFF. In DNA, the CDR3 is TGCAGCGTTTTAGGGTCGGGGACTGAAGCTTTCTTT.

The chain links TRBV15 to TRBJ2-1; tentative D call: TRBD1 (5 bases). Trimming left V 3 bases short and J 9 bases short, with 12 bases between. The CDR3 length is 13 residues. In germline, CDR1 is LNHNV, CDR2 YYDKDF (reference sequence). The CDR3 loop is CATSSGAPGEQFF. The CDR3 region has the DNA TGTGCCACCAGCAGTGGGGCTCCAGGTGAGCAGTTCTTC.

This rearrangement joins TRBV5-1 to TRBJ2-7; D is perhaps TRBD2 (5 bases). The CDR3 runs 15 residues. Trimming took 0 bases from V and 3 from J, leaving 13 bases between them. CDR1 and CDR2 (germline): SGHRS, YFSETQ. The CDR3 sequence: CASSLGPAELYEQYF. The CDR3 region has the DNA TGCGCCAGCAGCTTGGGGCCAGCGGAGCTCTACGAGCAGTACTTC.

The rearrangement joins TRBV18 to TRBJ1-5; 9 bases line up with TRBD1. V was clipped by 5 bases and J by 5 bases; unmatched bases: 7. Germline V lookup: CDR1 KGHSH, CDR2 LQKENI. CDR3 length equals 15 residues. CDR3 residues: CASSVGQGTDQPQHF. DNA of the CDR3: TGTGCCAGCTCAGTGGGACAGGGAACGGATCAGCCCCAGCATTTT.